The 4 T cell receptor beta chains presented below share a single source sample, sequenced in a study of cytomegalovirus exposure and HLA in healthy donors. It was with 60 Vbeta and 13 Jbeta primers that the PCR ran. Sequencing was performed with immunoSEQ multiplex PCR; in TCRdb, only in-frame clones are kept and a portion is missing. There are around 88,000 clones in the sample; about 81% occur only once, and 4.1% lies in the top ten. Source material: PBMCs. These receptors came from a woman aged 40 to 55 in good health and CMV-seropositive.

Turning to this clone: At one of its ends the junction is not consistent with the germline gene, which may arise from a read error. Additional DNA sequences in this sample encode the identical CDR3. The rearrangement joins TRBV5-4 to TRBJ2-1; possible D gene TRBD2, 6 bases. From germline, CDR1 is SGHNT and CDR2 YYREEE (reference sequence). This CDR3 contains 15 residues. This CDR3 is CASSLDGGGVGEQFF. The CDR3 nucleotides are TGTGCCAGTAGCTTGGACGGGGGAGGAGTGGGTGAGCAGTTCTTC.

The V call is TRBV28, the J call TRBJ2-1; the match to TRBD2 covers 7 bases. The CDR3 sequence is 17 residues long. Germline lookup yields CDR1 MDHEN and CDR2 SYDVKM. V shed 6 bases, J shed 0 bases, and the junction held 11 bases outside the gene matches. The CDR3 region is CASSQSKLASSYNEQFF. The CDR3 region has the DNA TGTGCCAGCAGCCAATCCAAACTAGCGAGCTCCTACAATGAGCAGTTCTTC.

The J gene is TRBJ2-1, the V gene TRBV25-1, with 15 nucleotides matching TRBD2. From germline, CDR1 is MGHDK and CDR2 SYGVNS. The length of the CDR3 is 18 residues. V lost 5 bases and J lost 7; bases outside the gene matches: 12. CDR3 DNA sequence: TGTGCCAGCAGTCCAACCGGACTAGCGGGAGGGCCGCAGAATGAGCAGTTCTTC. Encoded protein: CASSPTGLAGGPQNEQFF.

A few counts support this clone. The gene calls are TRBV5-1 and TRBJ1-4; 7 bases map to TRBD1. V lost 5 bases, J lost 0 bases, and 4 bases stayed unmatched. CDR1 SGHRS and CDR2 YFSETQ come from the germline V gene. The CDR3 length is 15 residues. The CDR3: CASSRDSSTNEKLFF. DNA for the CDR3: TGCGCCAGCAGTCGGGACAGTTCAACTAATGAAAAACTGTTTTTT.